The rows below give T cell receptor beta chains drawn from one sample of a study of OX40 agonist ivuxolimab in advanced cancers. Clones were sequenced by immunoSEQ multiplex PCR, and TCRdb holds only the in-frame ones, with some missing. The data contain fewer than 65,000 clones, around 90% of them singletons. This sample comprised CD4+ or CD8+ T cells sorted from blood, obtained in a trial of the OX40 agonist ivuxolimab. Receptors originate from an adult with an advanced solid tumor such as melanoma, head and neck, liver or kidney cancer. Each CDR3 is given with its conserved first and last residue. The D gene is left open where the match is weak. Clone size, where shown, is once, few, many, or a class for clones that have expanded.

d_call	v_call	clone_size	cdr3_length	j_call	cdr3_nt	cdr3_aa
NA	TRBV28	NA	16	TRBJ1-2	TGTGCCACCAACTCCGGGCCCCAAACTGAAGGGAATGGCTACACCTTC	CATNSGPQTEGNGYTF
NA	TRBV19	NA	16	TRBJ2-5	TGTGCCAGTAGCAACCCCTTCGGGCTAGTTCTAGAGACCCAGTACTTC	CASSNPFGLVLETQYF
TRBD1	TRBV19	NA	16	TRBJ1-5	TGTGCCAGTAGTATTACCCCGACAGGGAACAATCAGCCCCAGCATTTT	CASSITPTGNNQPQHF
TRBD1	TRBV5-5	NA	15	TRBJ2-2	TGTGCCAGCAGCTTGAAGGGGGCGGGCACCGGGGAGCTGTTTTTT	CASSLKGAGTGELFF
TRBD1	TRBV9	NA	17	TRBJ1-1	TGTGCCAGCAGCGCCCCCGCAAGGGGGACAGCAACCACTGAAGCTTTCTTT	CASSAPARGTATTEAFF
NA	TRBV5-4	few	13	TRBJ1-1	TGTGCCAGCAGCTTGTATGGGGGAGGTGAAGCTTTCTTT	CASSLYGGGEAFF
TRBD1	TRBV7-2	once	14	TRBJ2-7	TGTGCCAGCACCCGGGACAGGGGGCGAAACGAGCAGTACTTC	CASTRDRGRNEQYF
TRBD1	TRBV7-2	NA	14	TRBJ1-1	TGTGCCAGCAGCCCCACGGACAGGCGGGCTGAAGCTTTCTTT	CASSPTDRRAEAFF
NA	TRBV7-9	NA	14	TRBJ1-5	TGTGCCAGCAGCTTAGATCAGGGAAACCAGCCCCAGCATTTT	CASSLDQGNQPQHF
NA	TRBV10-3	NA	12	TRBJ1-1	TGTGCCATAGGACCGAGGGACACTGAAGCTTTCTTT	CAIGPRDTEAFF
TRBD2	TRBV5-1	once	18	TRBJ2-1	TGCGCCAGCAGCTTGACACTAGCGGGGGGGAGCTCCTACAATGAGCAGTTCTTC	CASSLTLAGGSSYNEQFF
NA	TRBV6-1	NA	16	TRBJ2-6	TGTGCCAGCAGTGATTCCACAGCTACTGGGGCCAACGTCCTGACTTTC	CASSDSTATGANVLTF
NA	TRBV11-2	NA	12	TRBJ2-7	TGTGCCAGCAGCTTGGACAGCTACGAGCAGTACTTC	CASSLDSYEQYF
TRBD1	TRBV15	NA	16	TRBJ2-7	TGTGCCACCAGCAGCTACGAACAGGGGCGAATCTACGAGCAGTACTTC	CATSSYEQGRIYEQYF
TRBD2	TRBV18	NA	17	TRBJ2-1	TGTGCCAGCTCACCGACTAGCGGGGGGGCCTCCTACAATGAGCAGTTCTTC	CASSPTSGGASYNEQFF
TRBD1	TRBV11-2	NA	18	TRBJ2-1	TGTGCCAGCAACAGGATCACCGGGACAGGGGGCAGCTACAATGAGCAGTTCTTC	CASNRITGTGGSYNEQFF
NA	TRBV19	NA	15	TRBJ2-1	TGTGCCAGTAGTCCTCGTCGGGGGACCTACAATGAGCAGTTCTTC	CASSPRRGTYNEQFF
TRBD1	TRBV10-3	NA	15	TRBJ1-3	TGTGCCACCCAGGGGGTCAGAGGCTCTGGAAACACCATATATTTT	CATQGVRGSGNTIYF
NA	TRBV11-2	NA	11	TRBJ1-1	TGTGCCAGCAGCCGGAGGTACGAAGCTTTCTTT	CASSRRYEAFF
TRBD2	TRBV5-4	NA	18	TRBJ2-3	TGTGCCAGCAGCTTGGCACTACTAGCGGGGAAACCCACAGATACGCAGTATTTT	CASSLALLAGKPTDTQYF
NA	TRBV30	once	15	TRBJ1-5	TGTGCCTGGAGTGACTTCGCAAGGCGAAATCAGCCCCAGCATTTT	CAWSDFARRNQPQHF
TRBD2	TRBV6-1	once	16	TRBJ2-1	TGTGCCAGCAGTGGGCGACTAGCGGGGGGGCTAGAGGAGCAGTTCTTC	CASSGRLAGGLEEQFF
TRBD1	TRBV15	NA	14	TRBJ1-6	TGTGCCACCAGCAGAGGGGGGACAGAGTCACCCCTCCACTTT	CATSRGGTESPLHF
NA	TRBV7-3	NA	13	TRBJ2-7	TGTGCCAGCAGCCAGACCCCCGGGTACGAGCAGTACTTC	CASSQTPGYEQYF
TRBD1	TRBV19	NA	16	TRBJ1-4	TGTGCCAGTAGATTTGGAACAGGGGAAGGAGATGAAAAACTGTTTTTT	CASRFGTGEGDEKLFF
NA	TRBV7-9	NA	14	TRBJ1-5	TGTGCCAGCAGCTTAGGAGGCAGGGGTCAGCCCCAGCATTTT	CASSLGGRGQPQHF
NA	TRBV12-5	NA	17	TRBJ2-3	TGTGCTAGTGGCTCCAGACTAGGCCCCCGTTTCCCAGATACGCAGTATTTT	CASGSRLGPRFPDTQYF
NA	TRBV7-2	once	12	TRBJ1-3	TGTGCCAGCAGCTTAAATATCGGGTCCATATATTTT	CASSLNIGSIYF
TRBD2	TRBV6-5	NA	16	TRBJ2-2	TGTGCCAGCAGTTACCGGCTAGCGGGGGGGACCGGGGAGCTGTTTTTT	CASSYRLAGGTGELFF
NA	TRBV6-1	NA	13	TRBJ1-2	TGTGCCAGCAGTAGTCACGGGACAAGTGGCTACACCTTC	CASSSHGTSGYTF
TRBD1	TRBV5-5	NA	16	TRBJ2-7	TGTGCCAGCAGCTTGGGCTGGACAGGGGCGGGGTACGAGCAGTACTTC	CASSLGWTGAGYEQYF
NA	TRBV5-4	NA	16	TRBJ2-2	TGTGCCAGCACCGGTTGGGGGGCCGCGAACACCGGGGAGCTGTTTTTT	CASTGWGAANTGELFF